This entry features one T cell receptor (beta chain) sequence. Its antigen is as yet unknown. CDR1 and CDR2 (germline): MNHNY, SVGAGI (reference sequence). The V end lost 8 bases, the J end lost 3 bases, and 19 bases lay between the germline ends. This CDR3 spans 15 amino acids. The entry originates in a study of human T cells and chemical hapten exposure. Study summary: The scalp of each patient received a weekly diphenylcyclopropenone dose for the full roughly 24-week study. Findings of the study overall: PT1 expanded TCR counts and patch test score correlated positively.

The library put unique molecular identifiers onto individual cDNA molecules. TCRdb re-derived calls from the RACE reads in MiXCR, one entry per CDR3 protein. This sample has about 360,000 distinct CDR3 sequences, with about 4.8% found just once. Time point in this sample: patch test 1, 2 weeks after DPC sensitization. Treatment described: therapeutic diphenylcyclopropenone sensitization with weekly scalp DPC. Investigators collected blood before applying each patch test. The receptor comes from a woman aged 45 to 65 with alopecia areata. Some clones in this sample may be carry-over from other donors' samples. Source: whole blood, taken in connection with sensitization to the hapten diphenylcyclopropenone (DPC). The V gene is TRBV6-6, the J gene TRBJ1-1; D perhaps matches TRBD1 (5 bases). The CDR3 bases are TGTGCCAGCCGATTGGCCCAAGAAGGGGACACTGAAGCTTTCTTT. This gives the protein CASRLAQEGDTEAFF.